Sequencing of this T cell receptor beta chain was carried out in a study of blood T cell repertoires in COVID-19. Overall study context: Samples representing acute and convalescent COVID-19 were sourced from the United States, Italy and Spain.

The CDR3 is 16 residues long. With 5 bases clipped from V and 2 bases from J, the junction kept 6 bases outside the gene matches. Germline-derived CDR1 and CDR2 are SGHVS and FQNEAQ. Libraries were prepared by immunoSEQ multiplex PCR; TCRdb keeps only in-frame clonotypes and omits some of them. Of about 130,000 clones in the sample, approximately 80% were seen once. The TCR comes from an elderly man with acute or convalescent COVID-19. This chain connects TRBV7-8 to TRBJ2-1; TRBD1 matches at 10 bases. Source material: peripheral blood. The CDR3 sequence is CASSARQGATYNEQFF. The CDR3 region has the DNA TGTGCCAGCAGCGCGAGACAGGGGGCCACCTACAATGAGCAGTTCTTC.